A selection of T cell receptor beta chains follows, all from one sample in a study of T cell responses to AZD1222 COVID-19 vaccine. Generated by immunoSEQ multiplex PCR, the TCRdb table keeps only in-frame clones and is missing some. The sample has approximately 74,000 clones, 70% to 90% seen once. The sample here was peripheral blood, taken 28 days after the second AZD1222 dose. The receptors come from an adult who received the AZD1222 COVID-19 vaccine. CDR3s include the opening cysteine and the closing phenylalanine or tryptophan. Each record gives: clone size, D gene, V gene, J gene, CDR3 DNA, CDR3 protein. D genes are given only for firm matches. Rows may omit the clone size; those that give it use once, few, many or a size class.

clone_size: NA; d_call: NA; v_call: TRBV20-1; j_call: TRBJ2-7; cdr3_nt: TGCAGTGCTAGAGGCCCAAAAGAGCAGTACTTC; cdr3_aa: CSARGPKEQYF
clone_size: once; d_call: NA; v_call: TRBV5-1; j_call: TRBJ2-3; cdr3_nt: TGCGCCAGCATGGGTGGGGTTGATACGCAGTATTTT; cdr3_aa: CASMGGVDTQYF
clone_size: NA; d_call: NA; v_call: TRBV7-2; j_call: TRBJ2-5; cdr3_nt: TGTGCCAGCAGCCCCTCCCTGTCGGAGACCCAGTACTTC; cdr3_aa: CASSPSLSETQYF
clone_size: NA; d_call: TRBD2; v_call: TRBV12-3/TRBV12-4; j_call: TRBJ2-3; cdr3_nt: TGTGCCAGCAGTTTGGGGAGGGCAGATACGCAGTATTTT; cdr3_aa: CASSLGRADTQYF
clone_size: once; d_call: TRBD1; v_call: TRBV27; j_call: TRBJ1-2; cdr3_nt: TGTGCCAGCAGTTTGTACGGGACAGTTTTTTATGGCTACACCTTC; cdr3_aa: CASSLYGTVFYGYTF
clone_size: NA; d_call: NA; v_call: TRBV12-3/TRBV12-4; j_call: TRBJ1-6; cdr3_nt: TGTGCCAGCAGTTTGACCGGCAATTCACCCCTCCACTTT; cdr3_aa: CASSLTGNSPLHF
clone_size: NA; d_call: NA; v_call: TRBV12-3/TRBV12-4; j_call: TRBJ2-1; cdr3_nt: TGTGCCAGCAGTTTGCGGCAGGAGCAGTTCTTC; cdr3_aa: CASSLRQEQFF
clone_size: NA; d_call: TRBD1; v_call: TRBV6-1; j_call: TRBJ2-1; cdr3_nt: TGTGCCAGCAGTGAACAGTGGACAGGGACCTACAATGAGCAGTTCTTC; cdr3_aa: CASSEQWTGTYNEQFF
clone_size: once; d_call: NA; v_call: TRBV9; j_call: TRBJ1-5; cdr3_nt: TGTGCCAGCAGCGTAGCGGGGCTTGGCCAGCCCCAGCATTTT; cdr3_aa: CASSVAGLGQPQHF
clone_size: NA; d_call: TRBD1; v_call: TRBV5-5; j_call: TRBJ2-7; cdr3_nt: TGTGCCAGCAGCCAAACAGGGGACGAGCAGTACTTC; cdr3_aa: CASSQTGDEQYF
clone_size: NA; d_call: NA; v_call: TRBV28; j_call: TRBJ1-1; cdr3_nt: TGTGCCAGCAGTTTTGGGCTGCTGAACACTGAAGCTTTCTTT; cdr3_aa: CASSFGLLNTEAFF
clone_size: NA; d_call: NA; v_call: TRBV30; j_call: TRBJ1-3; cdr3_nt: TGTGCCTGGCGGAGGGACGGAGATCCTGGAAACACCATATATTTT; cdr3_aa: CAWRRDGDPGNTIYF
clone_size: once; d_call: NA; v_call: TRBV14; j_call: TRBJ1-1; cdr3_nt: TGTGCCAGCAGCCCCAGGCTAATGAACACTGAAGCTTTCTTT; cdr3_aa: CASSPRLMNTEAFF
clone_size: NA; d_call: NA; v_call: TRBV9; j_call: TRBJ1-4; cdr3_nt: TGTGCCAGCAGTAGTAGGCTAACTAATGAAAAACTGTTTTTT; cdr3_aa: CASSSRLTNEKLFF
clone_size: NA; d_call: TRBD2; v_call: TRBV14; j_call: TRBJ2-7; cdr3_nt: TGTGCCAGCAGCCAAGTCCTCGGGAGGGGGTCCTACGAGCAGTACTTC; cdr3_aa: CASSQVLGRGSYEQYF
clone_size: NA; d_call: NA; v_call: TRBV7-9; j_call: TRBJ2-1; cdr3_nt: TGTGCCAGCAGCTTAGTTACGGGGAGTGGGATTGAGCAGTTCTTC; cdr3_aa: CASSLVTGSGIEQFF
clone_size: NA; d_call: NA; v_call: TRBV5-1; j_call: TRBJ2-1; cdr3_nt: TGCGCCAGCAGCTTGGGAGGGGCTAGCTCCTACAATGAGCAGTTCTTC; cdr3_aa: CASSLGGASSYNEQFF
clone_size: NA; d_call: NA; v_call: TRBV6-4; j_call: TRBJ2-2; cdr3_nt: TGTGCCAGCAGTGAACAAGAGACCGGGGAGCTGTTTTTT; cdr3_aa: CASSEQETGELFF
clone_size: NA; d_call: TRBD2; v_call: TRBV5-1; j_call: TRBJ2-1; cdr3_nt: TGCGCCAGCAGCTTGGTTAGCGGGAGTTCTGCCAATGAGCAGTTCTTC; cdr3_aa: CASSLVSGSSANEQFF
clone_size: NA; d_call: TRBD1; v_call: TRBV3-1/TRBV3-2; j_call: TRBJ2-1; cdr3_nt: TGTGCCAGCAGCCAAGGGGGGACAGACTACAATGAGCAGTTCTTC; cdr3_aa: CASSQGGTDYNEQFF
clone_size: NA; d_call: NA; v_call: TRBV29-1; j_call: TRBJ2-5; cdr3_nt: TGCAGCGTTGCCACGGGACTTGGGGGCCAGACCCAGTACTTC; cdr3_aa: CSVATGLGGQTQYF
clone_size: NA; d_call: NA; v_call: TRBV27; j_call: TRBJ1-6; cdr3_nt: TGTGCCAGCAGTTTAGTGATGAGCTCCTATAATTCACCCCTCCACTTT; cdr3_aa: CASSLVMSSYNSPLHF
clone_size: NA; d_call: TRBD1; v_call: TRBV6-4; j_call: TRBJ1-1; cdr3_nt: TGTGCCAGCAGTCCTCCCAGGGGCCCGGACAGGCTGAACACTGAAGCTTTCTTT; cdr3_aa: CASSPPRGPDRLNTEAFF
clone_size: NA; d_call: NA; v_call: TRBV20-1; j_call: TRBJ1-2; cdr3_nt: TGCAGTGCTAGAGATACAGGGGGCTACACCTTC; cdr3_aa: CSARDTGGYTF
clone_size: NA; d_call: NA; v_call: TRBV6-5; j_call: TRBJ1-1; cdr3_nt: TGTGCCAGCAGTTCCGGGTCCAGGTCCTCAACTGAAGCTTTCTTT; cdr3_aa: CASSSGSRSSTEAFF
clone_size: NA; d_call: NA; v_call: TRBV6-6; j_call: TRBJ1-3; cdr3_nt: TGTGCCAGCAGTCTAACTAGAGGATACCTCTCTGGAAACACCATATATTTT; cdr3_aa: CASSLTRGYLSGNTIYF
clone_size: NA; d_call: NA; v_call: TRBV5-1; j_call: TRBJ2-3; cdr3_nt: TGCGCCAGCACCCCGGACGTCAACACAGATACGCAGTATTTT; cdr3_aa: CASTPDVNTDTQYF
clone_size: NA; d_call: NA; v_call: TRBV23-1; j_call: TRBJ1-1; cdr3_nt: TGCGCCAGCAGTCAATGCCGGGGGGATCGTAAGTTTGAAGCTTTCTTT; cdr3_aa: CASSQCRGDRKFEAFF
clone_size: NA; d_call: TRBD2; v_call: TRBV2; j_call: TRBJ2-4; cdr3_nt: TGTGCCAGCACCCGAGATAGCGGGAGGTCCAAAAACATTCAGTACTTC; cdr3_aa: CASTRDSGRSKNIQYF
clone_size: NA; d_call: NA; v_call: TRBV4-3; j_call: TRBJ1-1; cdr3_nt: TGCGCCAGCAGCCAAGATCGGAAGGGGGACACTGAAGCTTTCTTT; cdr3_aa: CASSQDRKGDTEAFF
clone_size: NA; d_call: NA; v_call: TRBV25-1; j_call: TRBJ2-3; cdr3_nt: TGTGCCAGCAGTGACGTTTATGGGTTAGCAGCCCGCACAGATACGCAGTATTTT; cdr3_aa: CASSDVYGLAARTDTQYF
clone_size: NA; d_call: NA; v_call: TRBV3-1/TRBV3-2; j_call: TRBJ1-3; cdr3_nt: TGTGCCAGCACCCCGTCAGGTGGAAACACCATATATTTT; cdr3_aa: CASTPSGGNTIYF
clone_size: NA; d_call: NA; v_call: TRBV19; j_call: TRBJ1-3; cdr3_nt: TGTGCCAGTAGTATTACTGGGATCTCTGGAAACACCATATATTTT; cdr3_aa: CASSITGISGNTIYF
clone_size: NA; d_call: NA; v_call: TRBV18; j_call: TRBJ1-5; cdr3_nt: TGTGCCAGCTCACCAGTGGGGTTACAGCCCCAGCATTTT; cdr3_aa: CASSPVGLQPQHF
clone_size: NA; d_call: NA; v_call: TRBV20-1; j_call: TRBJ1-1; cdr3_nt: TGCAGTGCTAGTGGAAGATCGAAAGCTTTCTTT; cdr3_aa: CSASGRSKAFF
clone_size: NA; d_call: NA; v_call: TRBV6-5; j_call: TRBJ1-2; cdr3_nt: TGTGCCAGCAGTTACTCCTTCGACTATGGCTACACCTTC; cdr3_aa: CASSYSFDYGYTF
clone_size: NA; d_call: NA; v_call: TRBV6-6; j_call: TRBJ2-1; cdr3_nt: TGTGCCAGCAGTTACGGGCGGATCAATGAGCAGTTCTTC; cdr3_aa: CASSYGRINEQFF
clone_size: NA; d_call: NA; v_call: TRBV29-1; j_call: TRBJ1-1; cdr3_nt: TGCAGCGTTGAAACAGGGTGGACTGAAGCTTTCTTT; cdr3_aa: CSVETGWTEAFF
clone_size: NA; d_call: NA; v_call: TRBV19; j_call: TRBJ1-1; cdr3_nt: TGTGCCAGTACCAGCTCACAGGGCATACCTGAAGCTTTCTTT; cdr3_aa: CASTSSQGIPEAFF
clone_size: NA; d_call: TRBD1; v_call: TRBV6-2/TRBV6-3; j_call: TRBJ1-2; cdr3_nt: TGTGCCAGCAGTTACTCGCCAGGGGGCTATGGCTACACCTTC; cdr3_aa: CASSYSPGGYGYTF
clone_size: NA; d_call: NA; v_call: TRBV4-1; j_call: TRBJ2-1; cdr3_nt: TGCGCCAGCAGCCAAGTGGGGCACTACAATGAGCAGTTCTTC; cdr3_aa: CASSQVGHYNEQFF
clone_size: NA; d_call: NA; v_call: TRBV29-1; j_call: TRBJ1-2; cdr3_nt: TGCAGCGTTCCCTCGGGGTGGGATGGCTACACCTTC; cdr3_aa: CSVPSGWDGYTF
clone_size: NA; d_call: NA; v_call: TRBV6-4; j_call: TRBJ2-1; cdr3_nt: TGTGCCAGCAGTGACGGGGGGAGCGAGTTCTTC; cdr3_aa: CASSDGGSEFF
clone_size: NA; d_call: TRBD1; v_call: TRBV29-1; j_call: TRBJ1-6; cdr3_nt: TGCAGCGCTCGGGACAGCGATAATTCACCCCTCCACTTT; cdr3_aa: CSARDSDNSPLHF
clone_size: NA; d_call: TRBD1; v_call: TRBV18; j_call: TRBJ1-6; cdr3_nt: TGTGCCAGCTCACCTGGGACAGGGGGCAATTCACCCCTCCACTTT; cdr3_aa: CASSPGTGGNSPLHF
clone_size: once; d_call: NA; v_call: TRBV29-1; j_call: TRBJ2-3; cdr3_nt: TGCAGCGTTCTAGGGAGCGGTCGCACAGATACGCAGTATTTT; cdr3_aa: CSVLGSGRTDTQYF
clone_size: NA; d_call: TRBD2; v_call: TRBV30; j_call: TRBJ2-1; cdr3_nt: TGTGCCTGGAGCCAAGGACTAGCGGGACTCGATGAGCAGTTCTTC; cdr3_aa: CAWSQGLAGLDEQFF
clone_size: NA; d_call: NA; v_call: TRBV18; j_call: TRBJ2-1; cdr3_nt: TGTGCCAGCTCACCATATATCAGGGCGACATATGGGCAGTTCTTC; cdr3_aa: CASSPYIRATYGQFF
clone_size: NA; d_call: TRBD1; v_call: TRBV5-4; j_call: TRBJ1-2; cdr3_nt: TGTGCCAGCAGCTCCCGGGACAGAATCTATGGCTACACCTTC; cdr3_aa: CASSSRDRIYGYTF
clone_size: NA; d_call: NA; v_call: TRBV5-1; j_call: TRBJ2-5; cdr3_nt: TGCGCCAGCGGGCTCGGGACTCAGGGGGGCCAAGAGACCCAGTACTTC; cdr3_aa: CASGLGTQGGQETQYF
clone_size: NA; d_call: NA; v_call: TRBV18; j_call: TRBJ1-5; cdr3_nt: TGTGCCAGCTCACGTTCACAGGGCAATCAGCCCCAGCATTTT; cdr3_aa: CASSRSQGNQPQHF
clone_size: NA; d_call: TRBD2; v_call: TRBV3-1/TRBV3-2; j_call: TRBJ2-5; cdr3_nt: TGTGCCAGCAGCCAAAGATCTAGCGGGAGATCTAGAGAGACCCAGTACTTC; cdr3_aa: CASSQRSSGRSRETQYF
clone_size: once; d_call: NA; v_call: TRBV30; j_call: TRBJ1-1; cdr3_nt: TGTGCCTGGAGAACTGGTTCCAGCGCTGAAGCTTTCTTT; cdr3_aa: CAWRTGSSAEAFF
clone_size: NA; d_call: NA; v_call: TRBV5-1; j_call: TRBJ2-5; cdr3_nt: TGCGCCAGCAGCTTGGGTAGCCAACCGGAGACCCAGTACTTC; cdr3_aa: CASSLGSQPETQYF
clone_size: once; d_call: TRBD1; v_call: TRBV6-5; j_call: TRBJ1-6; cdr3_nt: TGTGCCACGACTTTTTCCGGGACAGGGGGCTCACCCCTCCACTTT; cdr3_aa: CATTFSGTGGSPLHF
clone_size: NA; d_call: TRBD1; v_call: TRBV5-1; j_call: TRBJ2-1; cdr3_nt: TGCGCCAGCAGCTTGCAAGGGACAGGCAATGAGCAGTTCTTC; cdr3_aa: CASSLQGTGNEQFF